This passage covers 22 T cell receptor beta chains from one sample sequenced in a study of Ad26.COV2.S vaccination and SARS-CoV-2 variants. Specified treatment: over 15 received Ad26.COV2.S at low or high dose, single or two shots; about 5 received placebo; per-sample allocation not given. The investigators took samples on day 63 after the first vaccine or placebo injection. TCRdb keeps only in-frame clones here, not all; method: immunoSEQ multiplex PCR. The table lists 330,000 or so clones, about 90% of them singletons. This specimen was peripheral blood, taken in a trial of Ad26.COV2.S vaccine versus placebo. The origin of the receptors is a person aged 18-60 years who received the Ad26.COV2.S COVID-19 vaccine or a placebo.

The CDR3 region is CASGLGYSGNTIYF. The CDR3 DNA sequence: TGTGCTAGTGGTTTGGGTTACTCTGGAAACACCATATATTTT. The gene calls are TRBV12-5 and TRBJ1-3, with D unresolved. Germline CDR1 reads LGHNT; CDR2 reads FRNRAP. V gave up 1 base and J gave up 0 bases, with 4 bases separating them. The CDR3 contains 14 residues.

A word on this clone: At one of its ends the junction is not consistent with the germline gene, which may arise from a read error. Here the CDR3 reads CAGRVPPYNEQFF. Written as DNA, the CDR3 is TGTGCCGGCAGGGTTCCACCTTACAATGAGCAGTTCTTC. The chain is built from TRBV7-2 and TRBJ2-1; possible D gene TRBD1, 5 bases. This CDR3 comprises 13 residues. The germline gives CDR1 SGHTA, CDR2 FQGNSA. Filled out from reference TRBV7-2 and TRBJ2-1, the complete variable domain reads GAGVSQSPSNKVTEKGKDVELRCDPISGHTALYWYRQSLGQGLEFLIYFQGNSAPDKSGLPSDRFSAERTGGSVSTLTIQRTQQEDSAVYLCAGRVPPYNEQFFGPGTRLTVL.

The V and J genes are TRBV6-5 and TRBJ1-4; D may be TRBD1 (5 bases). Trimming removed 6 bases from V and 0 bases from J, with 11 bases in between. The germline V gene has CDR1 MNHEY and CDR2 SVGAGI. CDR3 length: 15 amino acids. The CDR3 here is CASRTAIATNEKLFF. The CDR3 coding sequence is TGTGCCAGCAGGACAGCGATTGCAACTAATGAAAAACTGTTTTTT.

This rearrangement joins TRBV5-4 to TRBJ2-1; D perhaps matches TRBD1 (6 bases). CDR3 size: 12 residues. V lost 0 bases, J lost 13 bases, and 11 bases lay in between. Germline V gives CDR1 SGHNT, CDR2 YYREEE (reference sequence). CDR3 in amino acids: CASSLEWGPQFF. CDR3 sequence (DNA): TGTGCCAGCAGCTTGGAGTGGGGGCCCCAGTTCTTC.

The V and J genes are TRBV15 and TRBJ1-5; D not resolved. The CDR3 runs to 13 residues. The V end was cut by 0 bases, the J end by 5 bases, with 5 bases between. Germline CDR1 LNHNV, CDR2 YYDKDF (reference sequence). DNA of the CDR3: TGTGCCACCAGCAGAGAAGCCGATCAGCCCCAGCATTTT. Its protein product is CATSREADQPQHF.

V and J are TRBV7-2 and TRBJ2-7; D remains ambiguous. Trimming pared 5 bases from V and 3 bases from J, leaving 14 bases between. The germline CDR1 and CDR2 sequences are SGHTA and FQGNSA. The CDR3 is 14 residues long. CDR3 loop: CASSLTALGYEQYF. The CDR3 nucleotides are TGTGCCAGCAGCCTAACCGCTCTAGGCTACGAGCAGTACTTC. Complete variable domain (other parts from reference TRBV7-2 and TRBJ2-7): GAGVSQSPSNKVTEKGKDVELRCDPISGHTALYWYRQSLGQGLEFLIYFQGNSAPDKSGLPSDRFSAERTGGSVSTLTIQRTQQEDSAVYLCASSLTALGYEQYFGPGTRLTVT.

This clone was seen only once. The gene calls are TRBV3-1 (or the pseudogene TRBV3-2) and TRBJ2-7; tentative D call: TRBD1 (6 bases). CDR3 size: 15 residues. Trimming cost V 1 base and J 3 bases, with 13 bases left between them. CDR1 is LGHDT, CDR2 YNNKEL, per germline (reference sequence). The CDR3 nucleotides are TGTGCCAGCAGCCAAGGTTCAGGGGCTGGCTACGAGCAGTACTTC. Protein: CASSQGSGAGYEQYF.

The V call is TRBV7-3, the J call TRBJ2-3; D ambiguous. Trimming removed 1 base at V and 0 bases at J, with 5 bases between. Germline V gene sequence: CDR1 SGHTA, CDR2 FQGTGA. CDR3 length equals 14 residues. The chain's CDR3 is CASSLRASTDTQYF. The CDR3 region has the DNA TGTGCCAGCAGCTTAAGGGCTAGCACAGATACGCAGTATTTT.

V gene TRBV29-1 combines with J gene TRBJ2-1; maybe TRBD1 (5 bases). The length of the CDR3 is 15 residues. The germline CDR1 and CDR2 sequences are SQVTM and ANQGSEA. V dropped 7 bases and J dropped 5 bases, with 21 bases sitting between them. The CDR3 DNA reads TGCAGCGCTGCCCTAAGACAGCTTGTTGACAATGAGCAGTTCTTC. Its translation: CSAALRQLVDNEQFF.

This clone was seen only once. The gene calls are TRBV11-1 and TRBJ2-5; D could derive from TRBD1 or TRBD2 (5 bases each). This CDR3 is 16 amino acids long. CDR1 and CDR2 (germline): SGHAT, FQDESV (reference sequence). V was shortened by 1 base and J by 2 bases, with 14 bases between the two germline ends. The CDR3 here is CASSLVEGMEQETQYF. The CDR3 nucleotides are TGTGCCAGCAGCTTAGTAGAGGGGATGGAGCAAGAGACCCAGTACTTC.

CDR3 in amino acids: CASSKGQGNTEAFF. CDR3 DNA: TGTGCCAGTAGTAAGGGACAGGGGAACACTGAAGCTTTCTTT. The V and J genes are TRBV19 and TRBJ1-1, with 9 bases matching TRBD1. The germline V gene encodes CDR1 LNHDA and CDR2 SQIVND (reference sequence). The CDR3 covers 14 residues. The V segment lost 4 bases and the J segment 1 base; nucleotides outside the gene matches: 1.

In this sample, this clone turned up once. This sequence joins TRBV6-2 or TRBV6-3 and TRBJ1-2; no clear D. V was pared by 5 bases and J by 4 bases, with 14 bases between. CDR3 size: 14 residues. Germline values: CDR1 MNHEY, CDR2 SVGEGT. The CDR3 nucleotides are TGTGCCAGCAGTAAATCGGACGGGGTCTATGGCTACACCTTC. Protein sequence: CASSKSDGVYGYTF.

The rearrangement uses TRBV2 and TRBJ1-2; D remains ambiguous. The CDR3 sequence is 13 residues long. V was shortened by 4 bases and J by 2 bases, with 8 bases between the two germline ends. The germline CDR1 and CDR2 sequences are SNHLY and FYNNEI. The CDR3 spells CASSVNSNYGYTF. DNA of the CDR3: TGTGCCAGCAGTGTAAACAGCAACTATGGCTACACCTTC.

The chain employs TRBV5-1 and TRBJ1-2; 10 bases match TRBD1. The CDR3 runs 14 residues. CDR1 is SGHRS, CDR2 YFSETQ, per germline. The ends lost 5 bases at V and 11 bases at J; junction bases unmatched: 12. CDR3 DNA sequence: TGCGCCAGCAGTGGCTCCGGGACAGGGGAAAGGTACACCTTC. Translated, it gives CASSGSGTGERYTF.

The chain employs TRBV7-2 and TRBJ2-1; D tentatively fits TRBD1 or TRBD2 (6 bases each). The CDR3 covers 15 residues. V was shortened by 2 bases and J by 7 bases, with 15 bases between the two germline ends. Germline values: CDR1 SGHTA, CDR2 FQGNSA. The CDR3 protein is CASSLRGAGLNEQFF. The CDR3 DNA follows: TGTGCCAGCAGCTTAAGGGGGGCCGGGTTAAATGAGCAGTTCTTC.

CDR3 coding DNA: TGCGCCAGCAGCCAAGAAGGCAGTCTAAAGACTGGAAACACCATATATTTT. This translates into CASSQEGSLKTGNTIYF. The genes are TRBV4-1 and TRBJ1-3, with D unclear. V was shortened by 0 bases and J by 2 bases, with 14 bases between the two germline ends. This CDR3 contains 17 residues. Germline CDR1 is MGHRA and CDR2 is YSYEKL.

The chain is built from TRBV6-2 or TRBV6-3 and TRBJ1-5; D ambiguous. With 4 bases removed from V and 0 bases from J, the gap between germline ends came to 10 bases. The CDR3 runs 15 residues. Germline CDR1 is MNHEY and CDR2 is SVGEGT. In DNA form, the CDR3 reads TGTGCCAGCAGTTCCTTAAGTTATAGCAATCAGCCCCAGCATTTT. Translating gives CASSSLSYSNQPQHF.

The chain couples TRBV4-3 to TRBJ2-7; tentatively, D is TRBD1 (6 bases). With 0 bases removed from V and 2 bases from J, the gap between germline ends came to 14 bases. Per the germline V gene, CDR1 is LGHNA and CDR2 is YSLEER. This CDR3 has 16 amino acids. Here the CDR3 DNA reads TGCGCCAGCAGCCAAGAGACGGCCAGGGGTCCCTACGAGCAGTACTTC. Amino acids: CASSQETARGPYEQYF.

This chain connects TRBV6-2 or TRBV6-3 to TRBJ1-1; 8 bases match TRBD1. V was clipped by 4 bases and J by 1 base; unmatched bases: 14. This CDR3 region has 18 residues. Germline-derived CDR1 and CDR2 are MNHEY and SVGEGT. CDR3 bases: TGTGCCAGCAGTTTCCCACCTCGAGACAGGGGAAAGAACACTGAAGCTTTCTTT. Its protein is CASSFPPRDRGKNTEAFF.

The chain carries TRBV6-2 or TRBV6-3 and TRBJ1-1; tentative D call: TRBD1 (6 bases). The germline gives CDR1 MNHEY, CDR2 SVGEGT. The ends were cut back, 7 bases at V and 0 bases at J, with 15 bases in the middle. This CDR3 is 15 amino acids long. CDR3 residues: CASTPLGGLNTEAFF. The CDR3 DNA reads as TGTGCCAGCACCCCACTAGGGGGTTTGAACACTGAAGCTTTCTTT.

V usage is TRBV11-2 and J usage is TRBJ2-7, with a possible D match to TRBD2 (5 bases). Trimming removed 3 bases at V and 2 bases at J, with 14 bases between. The CDR3 extends over 15 amino acids. Germline V lookup: CDR1 SGHAT, CDR2 FQNNGV. The CDR3 bases are TGTGCCAGCAGCTTCGCGATTCGGGGTACCTACGAGCAGTACTTC. As protein: CASSFAIRGTYEQYF. The full variable domain, rest sourced from reference TRBV11-2 and TRBJ2-7, is EAGVAQSPRYKIIEKRQSVAFWCNPISGHATLYWYQQILGQGPKLLIQFQNNGVVDDSQLPKDRFSAERLKGVDSTLKIQPAKLEDSAVYLCASSFAIRGTYEQYFGPGTRLTVT.

V gene TRBV7-2 combines with J gene TRBJ2-1; D is unclear. V lost 3 bases and J lost 2, with 14 bases in between. This CDR3 spans 16 amino acids. Germline-derived CDR1 and CDR2 are SGHTA and FQGNSA. The CDR3 DNA is TGTGCCAGCAGCTTTAGTTTCAGAAGCACCTACAATGAGCAGTTCTTC. It encodes CASSFSFRSTYNEQFF.